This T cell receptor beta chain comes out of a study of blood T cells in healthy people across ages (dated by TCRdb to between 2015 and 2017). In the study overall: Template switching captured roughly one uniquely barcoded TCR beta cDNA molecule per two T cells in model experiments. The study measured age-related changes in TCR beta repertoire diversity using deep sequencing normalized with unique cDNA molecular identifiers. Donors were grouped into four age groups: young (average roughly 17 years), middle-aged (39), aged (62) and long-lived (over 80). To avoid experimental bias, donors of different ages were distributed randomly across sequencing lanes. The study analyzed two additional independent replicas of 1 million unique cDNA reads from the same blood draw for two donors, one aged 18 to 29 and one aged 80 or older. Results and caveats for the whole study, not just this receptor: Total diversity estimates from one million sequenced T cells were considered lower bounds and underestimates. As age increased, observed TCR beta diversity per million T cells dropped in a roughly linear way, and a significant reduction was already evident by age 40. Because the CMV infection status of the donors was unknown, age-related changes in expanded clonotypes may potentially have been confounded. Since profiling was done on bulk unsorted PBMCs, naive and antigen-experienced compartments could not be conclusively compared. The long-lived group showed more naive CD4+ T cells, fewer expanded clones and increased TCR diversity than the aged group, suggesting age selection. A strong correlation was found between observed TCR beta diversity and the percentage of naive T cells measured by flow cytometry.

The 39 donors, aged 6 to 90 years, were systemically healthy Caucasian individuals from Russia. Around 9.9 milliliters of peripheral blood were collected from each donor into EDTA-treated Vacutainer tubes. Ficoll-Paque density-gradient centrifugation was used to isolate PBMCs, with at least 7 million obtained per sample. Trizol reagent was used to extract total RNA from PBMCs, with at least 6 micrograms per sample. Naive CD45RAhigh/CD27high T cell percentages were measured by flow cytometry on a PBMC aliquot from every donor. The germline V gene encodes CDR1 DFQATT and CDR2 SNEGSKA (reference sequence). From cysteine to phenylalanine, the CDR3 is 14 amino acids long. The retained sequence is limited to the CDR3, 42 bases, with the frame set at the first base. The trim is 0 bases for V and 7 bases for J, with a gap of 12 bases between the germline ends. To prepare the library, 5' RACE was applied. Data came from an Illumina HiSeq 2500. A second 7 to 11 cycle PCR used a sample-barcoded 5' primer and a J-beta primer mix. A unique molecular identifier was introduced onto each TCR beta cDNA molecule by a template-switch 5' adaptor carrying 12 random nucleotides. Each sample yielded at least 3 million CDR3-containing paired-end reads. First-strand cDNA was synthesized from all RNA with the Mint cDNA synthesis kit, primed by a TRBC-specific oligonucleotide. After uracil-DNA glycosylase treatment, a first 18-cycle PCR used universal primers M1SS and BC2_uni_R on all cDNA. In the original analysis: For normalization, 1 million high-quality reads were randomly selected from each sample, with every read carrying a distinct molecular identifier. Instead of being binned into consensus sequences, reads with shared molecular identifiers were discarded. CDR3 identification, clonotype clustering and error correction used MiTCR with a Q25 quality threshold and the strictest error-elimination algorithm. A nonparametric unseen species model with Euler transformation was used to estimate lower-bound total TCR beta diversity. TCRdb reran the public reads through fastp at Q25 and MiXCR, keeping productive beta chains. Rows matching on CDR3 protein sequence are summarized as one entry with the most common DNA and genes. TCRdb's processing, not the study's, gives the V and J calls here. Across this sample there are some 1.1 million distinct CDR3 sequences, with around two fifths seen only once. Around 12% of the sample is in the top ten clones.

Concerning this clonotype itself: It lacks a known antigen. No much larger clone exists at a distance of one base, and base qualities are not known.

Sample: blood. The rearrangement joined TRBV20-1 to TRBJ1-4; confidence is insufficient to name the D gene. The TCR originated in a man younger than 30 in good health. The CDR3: CSARDIGGVEKLFF. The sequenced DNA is TGCAGTGCTAGAGATATTGGCGGGGTTGAAAAACTGTTTTTT.